This is a list of T cell receptor beta chains from one sample in a study of cytomegalovirus exposure and HLA in healthy donors. Generated by immunoSEQ multiplex PCR, the TCRdb table keeps only in-frame clones and is missing some. The data show fewer than 250,000 clones, roughly 82% seen once. Sequenced sample: PBMCs. All receptors derive from a man aged 40-49 years in good health and CMV-seropositive. CDR3s include the opening cysteine and the closing phenylalanine or tryptophan. Each record gives: clone size, J gene, V gene, CDR3 length, D gene, CDR3 protein, CDR3 DNA. A D gene is named only where the DNA matches it firmly. Only some rows state a clone size, as once, few, many or a class for expanded clones.

>NA|TRBJ1-1|TRBV6-6|14|TRBD1
CASSYWAGGSEAFF
TGTGCCAGCAGTTACTGGGCAGGGGGCTCTGAAGCTTTCTTT
>NA|TRBJ2-3|TRBV7-3|15|TRBD1
CASSSRGLGTDTQYF
TGTGCCAGCAGCTCAAGGGGGCTGGGCACAGATACGCAGTATTTT
>NA|TRBJ1-5|TRBV2|13|NA
CASSGGQNQPQHF
TGTGCCAGCAGTGGGGGGCAGAATCAGCCCCAGCATTTT
>NA|TRBJ1-2|TRBV9|15|NA
CASSSRSALNYGYTF
TGTGCCAGCAGCAGCCGGAGCGCTCTTAACTATGGCTACACCTTC
>NA|TRBJ2-1|TRBV4-2|16|TRBD2
CASSQWPSGSENEQFF
TGTGCCAGCAGCCAATGGCCTAGCGGGAGTGAAAATGAGCAGTTCTTC
>NA|TRBJ1-2|TRBV6-5|12|NA
CASVGQNYGYTF
TGTGCCAGCGTGGGACAAAACTATGGCTACACCTTC
>few|TRBJ2-7|TRBV6-1|15|TRBD2
CASRTTSGSTYEQYF
TGTGCCAGCAGGACAACTAGCGGGTCAACCTACGAGCAGTACTTC
>NA|TRBJ2-7|TRBV27|16|TRBD2
CASSLAGGPFSYEQYF
TGTGCCAGCAGTTTAGCGGGAGGGCCGTTTTCGTACGAGCAGTACTTC
>NA|TRBJ2-1|TRBV10-3|12|NA
CAISPANDEQFF
TGTGCCATCAGCCCAGCGAACGATGAGCAGTTCTTC
>NA|TRBJ2-1|TRBV5-4|15|TRBD2
CASSGGGSSYNEQFF
TGTGCCAGCAGTGGGGGGGGGAGCTCCTACAATGAGCAGTTCTTC
>NA|TRBJ1-5|TRBV21-1|18|NA
CASSKEGATQNSNQPQHF
TGTGCCAGCAGCAAAGAGGGAGCCACTCAGAATAGCAATCAGCCCCAGCATTTT
>NA|TRBJ2-1|TRBV6-6|16|TRBD2
CASSYSAQRGGNEQFF
TGTGCCAGCAGTTACTCGGCCCAGCGGGGGGGGAATGAGCAGTTCTTC